This T cell receptor (beta chain) was recovered during a study of T cells in Graves' hyperthyroidism and ophthalmopathy (dated by TCRdb to about 2019). With respect to the entire study: Peripheral blood was sampled at the time of initial diagnosis, prior to any treatment. For training and testing, the 100 or so patients in the discovery cohort were randomly divided in a 7:3 ratio. Whether ophthalmopathy could be predicted prospectively was tested in an independent validation cohort made up of under 20 hyperthyroidism patients plus 17 patients who later progressed to ophthalmopathy. The study also compared thyroid tissue and blood T-cell repertoires from more than five Graves' hyperthyroidism patients. TCR Vbeta CDR3 sequencing of roughly 140 peripheral blood samples (around 45 ophthalmopathy, about 80 hyperthyroidism and around 17 progressor patients) is reported in the paper. TCR V-J signatures able to tell the groups apart were searched for in a discovery cohort of around 95 patients, of whom around 43 had Graves' ophthalmopathy and around 57 had stable Graves' hyperthyroidism. After blood sampling, hyperthyroidism patients were treated with methimazole at a starting dose of 30 mg daily, and ophthalmopathy patients were treated with high-dose intravenous methylprednisolone. Overall study results and their limits: No statistical method was used to set the sample size in advance, and investigators knew the group allocation. A model built on a 13 V-J signature distinguished ophthalmopathy from stable hyperthyroidism, reaching 85% to 90% sensitivity and 81.08% specificity in cross-validation and 80%/75% in testing. In validation, the model predicted progression to ophthalmopathy with roughly 70% sensitivity and around 72% specificity, a median of around 6.6 months before onset. Most expanded thyroid clonotypes (frequency above 0.001) were also found in blood, which suggests that blood repertoires may mirror thyroid immune responses.

From its cysteine to its phenylalanine, the CDR3 spans 16 amino acids. Just the 48-base CDR3 DNA is kept, in frame starting at base 1. V gives up 3 bases and J gives up 0 bases, and the segment between their germline ends measures 14 bases. Looking up the germline V gene yields CDR1 SGHRS and CDR2 YFSETQ. The TCR beta CDR3 regions were amplified from RNA transcripts. A first-round RT-PCR of the TCR CDR3 used the HTBI primer set with the Qiagen OneStep RT-PCR kit. Libraries were constructed in a second round of multiplex PCR, after which size selection and purification were performed. Libraries were sequenced paired-end with 100 bp reads on an Illumina HiSeq2000. The study's own analysis went as follows. SOAPnuke was used to process the raw data, throwing out any read that contained adapters or uncalled bases, had a mean Phred below 15, or lacked an exact constant-primer or identifier match. High-quality paired reads were merged with COPE v1.2.5, and unique nucleotide sequences were defined as clonotypes. MiTCR v1.1 was used to align the clonotypes against IMGT TRBV, TRBD and TRBJ reference segments. Analysis was restricted to V-J combinations with a frequency above 0.0001, which covered 98% to 99.2% of repertoires. The TCS score was defined as the ratio of F50 (clonal expansion) to E x V (chaos), calculated using BLOSUM62-based TCRdist between CDR3 peptides within each V-J. Welch's t-statistics and random forest reduced roughly 540 V-J features to roughly 13, which were used in a naive Bayes classifier (R e1071). TCRdb reprocessed the public reads (quality trimming at Q25 with fastp, clone calling with MiXCR) and kept in-frame beta chains. Each entry merges the rows of one CDR3 protein and shows their most common DNA and genes. The V and J calls, along with clone size, are taken from TCRdb and not from the paper's own processing. This sample is represented by roughly 740,000 distinct CDR3 sequences; around 15% of them were singletons. The ten largest clones add up to roughly 8% of the sample.

Stable Graves' hyperthyroidism was defined as the absence of progression to ophthalmopathy over 18 months of follow-up. Hyperthyroidism patients were newly diagnosed, had a disease duration of under 2 months, and were aged 18 to 65 years. Exclusion was applied to patients with uncontrolled infections, other autoimmune diseases, pregnancy or lactation. Clinical symptoms, serum thyroxine and TRAb, thyroid ultrasound, and orbital computed tomography formed the basis for the diagnoses. PBMCs were separated from roughly 9.3 ml of fresh peripheral blood using Ficoll-Paque density gradient centrifugation. Total RNA was extracted using Trizol reagent, and RNA quality was assessed on an Agilent 2100 Bioanalyzer. With regard to this clonotype: Its recognized antigen is unknown. There are no base qualities to consult, and no much larger clone falls within one base.

Sequencing input: blood. The sequence was collected from a man between 18 and 35 years old with Graves' hyperthyroidism. The V and J segments used are TRBV5-1 and TRBJ2-3; a tentative D match to TRBD2 spans 6 bases. The DNA sequence is TGCGCCAGCAGCTCCTCGGGGGAGAGGAGCACAGATACGCAGTATTTT. Its coded protein is CASSSSGERSTDTQYF.